This TCR beta chain came from a study of cytomegalovirus exposure and HLA in healthy donors. Overall study findings and caveats: The study labeled 170 or so TCR beta chains cytomegalovirus-associated.

Only in-frame clones appear in the TCRdb table, and some are missing; sequencing was by immunoSEQ multiplex PCR. Of about 160,000 clones in the sample, around 85% are singletons; the top ten hold about 5.8%. This clone occurred a few times. No antigen is known for it. Trimming took 6 bases from V and 4 from J, leaving 12 bases between them. CDR1 is MNHEY, CDR2 SVGAGI, per germline. The CDR3 contains 13 residues. The clonotype originates from a woman in her 30s in good health and CMV-seronegative. The specimen was PBMCs. The chain is built from TRBV6-5 and TRBJ1-2; D is perhaps TRBD1 (5 bases). DNA of the CDR3: TGTGCCAGCAGCCGCCGGGACGCCTATGGCTACACCTTC. As protein: CASSRRDAYGYTF.